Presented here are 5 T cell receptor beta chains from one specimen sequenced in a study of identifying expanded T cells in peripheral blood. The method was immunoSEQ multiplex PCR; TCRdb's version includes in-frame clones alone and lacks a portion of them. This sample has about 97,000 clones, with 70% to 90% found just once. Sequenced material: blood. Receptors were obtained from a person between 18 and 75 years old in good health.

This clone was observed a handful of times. This CDR3 reads CASSQVDGTWYGYTF. The CDR3 DNA is TGCGCCAGCAGCCAAGTAGACGGAACTTGGTATGGCTACACCTTC. The rearrangement links TRBV4-3 to TRBJ1-2; D gene ambiguous. Deletions cut 1 base from V and 5 bases from J, with 14 bases between. CDR1 and CDR2 from the germline V gene are LGHNA and YSLEER. The CDR3 totals 15 residues.

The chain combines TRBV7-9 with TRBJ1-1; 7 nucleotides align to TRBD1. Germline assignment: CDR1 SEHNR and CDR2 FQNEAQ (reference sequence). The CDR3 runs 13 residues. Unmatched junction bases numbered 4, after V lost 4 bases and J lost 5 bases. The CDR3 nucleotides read TGTGCCAGCAGCTCCCAGGGGGTGACTGAAGCTTTCTTT. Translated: CASSSQGVTEAFF.

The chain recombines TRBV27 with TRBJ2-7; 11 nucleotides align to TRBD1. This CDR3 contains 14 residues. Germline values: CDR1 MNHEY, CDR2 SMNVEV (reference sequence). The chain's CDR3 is CGGCRDRGYDEQYF. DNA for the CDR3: TGTGGCGGTTGCCGGGACAGGGGGTATGACGAGCAGTACTTC.

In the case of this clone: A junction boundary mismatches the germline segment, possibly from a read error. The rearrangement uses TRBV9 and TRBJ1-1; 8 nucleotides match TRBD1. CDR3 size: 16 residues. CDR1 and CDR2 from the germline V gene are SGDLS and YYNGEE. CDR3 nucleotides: TGTGCCAGCAGCTCCCAGCCAGGGGGCTCATACACGGAAGCTTTCTTT. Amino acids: CASSSQPGGSYTEAFF.

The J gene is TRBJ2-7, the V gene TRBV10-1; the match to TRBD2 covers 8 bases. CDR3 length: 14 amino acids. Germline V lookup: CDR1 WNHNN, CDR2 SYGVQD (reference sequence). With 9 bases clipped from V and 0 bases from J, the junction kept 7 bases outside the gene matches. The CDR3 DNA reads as TGCGCCAGGGTAGCGGGGTGTCCCTCCTACGAGCAGTACTTC. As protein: CARVAGCPSYEQYF.